The clone carrying this T cell receptor (beta chain) came up many times. Antigen: not known. The CDR3 contains 12 residues. Germline trimming cut 5 bases from V and 12 bases from J; bases unmatched to any gene: 5. Germline assignment: CDR1 MDHEN and CDR2 SYDVKM. Noted time point: newly diagnosed GD, antithyroid drugs for less than 3 months. From PBMCs, RNA was extracted and then used to make the TCR library. Blood from the periphery, nine milliliters in all, was drawn into EDTA tubes. Building of the TCR beta libraries involved iRepertoire HTBI primers and Arm-PCR of CDR3 regions. TCRdb processed the multiplex PCR reads anew with MiXCR; each CDR3 protein has one entry. This repertoire shows 510,000 or so distinct CDR3 sequences, more than 10% found once; its top ten account for more than 8%. The source of the sample is a study of regulatory T cells in long-lasting Graves disease. Overall study results and limits: TRBV28, TRBJ1-2 and TRBJ2-5 were favored in persistent disease.

These data are also associated with another study on T cells in Graves' hyperthyroidism and ophthalmopathy. That report adds: In the first-round RT-PCR of the TCR CDR3, the HTBI primer set was used.

The chain couples TRBV28 to TRBJ2-1; 9 nucleotides agree with TRBD2. Specimen: peripheral blood mononuclear cells (PBMCs), collected at new diagnosis, from a patient treated with antithyroid drugs. The source of this sequence is a woman in her twenties or thirties with Graves disease. CDR3 DNA sequence: TGTGCCAGCAGTCTCCTTAGCGGGAGGCAGTTCTTC. This sequence encodes CASSLLSGRQFF.